One and the same sample provided the 4 T cell receptor beta chains below, sequenced in a study of CD8 T cells in Susac syndrome. Random hexamers were used to reverse transcribe the RNA input (about 0.5 to 1 ug). TCRdb reprocessed the immunoSEQ multiplex PCR reads with MiXCR, giving one entry per CDR3 protein. The table records some 300,000 distinct CDR3 sequences, over 75% of them present only once. Sequenced sample: CD8+ T cells from PBMCs. The origin of the receptors is a human donor with multiple sclerosis.

The chain has TRBV27 and TRBJ1-1; D is ambiguous. Trimming pared 2 bases from V and 0 bases from J, leaving 13 bases between. Germline values: CDR1 MNHEY, CDR2 SMNVEV (reference sequence). This CDR3 contains 16 residues. The CDR3 nucleotides are TGTGCCAGCAGTTTAAGTTCACCGGCCATGAACACTGAAGCTTTCTTT. Amino acid sequence: CASSLSSPAMNTEAFF.

J is TRBJ1-4 and V is TRBV30; D unresolved. Germline V gene sequence: CDR1 GTSNPN, CDR2 SVGIG (reference sequence). Trimming cost V 0 bases and J 4 bases, with 6 bases left between them. The CDR3 is made up of 13 amino acids. CDR3 protein: CAWSVNLNEKLFF. As DNA, the CDR3 is TGTGCCTGGAGTGTGAACCTTAATGAAAAACTGTTTTTT.

The chain combines TRBV12-3 or TRBV12-4 with TRBJ1-5; 10 bases line up with TRBD1. The CDR3 totals 18 residues. V lost 4 bases, J lost 4 bases, and 13 bases stayed unmatched. The CDR3 sequence: CASSWWGQGIFGNQPQHF. The CDR3 bases are TGTGCCAGCAGTTGGTGGGGACAGGGGATATTTGGTAATCAGCCCCAGCATTTT.

In its sample, this clonotype was seen once. CDR3 sequence (DNA): TGCAGTGCTAGACCAAGGACTAGCGGCTCCTACAATGAGCAGTTCTTC. This sequence encodes CSARPRTSGSYNEQFF. The V call is TRBV20-1, the J call TRBJ2-1; 10 nucleotides line up with TRBD2. Trimming at V came to 2 bases and at J to 0 bases, leaving 4 bases not matched to a gene. The germline V gene has CDR1 DFQATT and CDR2 SNEGSKA (reference sequence). This CDR3 has 16 residues.